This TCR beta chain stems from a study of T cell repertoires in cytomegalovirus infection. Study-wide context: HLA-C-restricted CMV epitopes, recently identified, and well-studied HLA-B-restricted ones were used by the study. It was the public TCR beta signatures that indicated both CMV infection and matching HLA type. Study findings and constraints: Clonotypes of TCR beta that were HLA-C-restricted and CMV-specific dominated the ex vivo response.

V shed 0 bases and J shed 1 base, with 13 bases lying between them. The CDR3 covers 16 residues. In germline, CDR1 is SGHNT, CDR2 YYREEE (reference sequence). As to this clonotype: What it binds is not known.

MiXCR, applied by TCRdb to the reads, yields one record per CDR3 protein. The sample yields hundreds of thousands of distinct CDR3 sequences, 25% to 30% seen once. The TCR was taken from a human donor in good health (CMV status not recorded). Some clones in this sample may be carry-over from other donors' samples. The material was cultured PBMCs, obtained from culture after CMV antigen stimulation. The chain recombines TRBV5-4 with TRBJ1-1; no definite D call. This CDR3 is CASSLDVWTSNTEAFF. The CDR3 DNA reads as TGTGCCAGCAGCTTGGATGTTTGGACCTCGAACACTGAAGCTTTCTTT.